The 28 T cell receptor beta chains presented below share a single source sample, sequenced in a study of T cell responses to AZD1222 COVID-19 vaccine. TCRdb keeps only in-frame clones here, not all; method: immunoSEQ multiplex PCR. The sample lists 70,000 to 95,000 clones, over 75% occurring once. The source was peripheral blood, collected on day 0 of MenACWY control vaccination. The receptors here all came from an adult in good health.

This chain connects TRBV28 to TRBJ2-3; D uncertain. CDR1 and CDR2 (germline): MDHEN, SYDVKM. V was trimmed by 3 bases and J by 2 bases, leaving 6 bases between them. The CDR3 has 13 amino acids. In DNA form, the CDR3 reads TGTGCCAGCAGTTTCCGGGTCACAGATACGCAGTATTTT. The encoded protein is CASSFRVTDTQYF.

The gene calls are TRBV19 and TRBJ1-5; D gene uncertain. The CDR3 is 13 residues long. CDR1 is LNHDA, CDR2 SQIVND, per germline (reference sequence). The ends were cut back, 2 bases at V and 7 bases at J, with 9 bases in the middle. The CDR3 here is CASSINPMQPQHF. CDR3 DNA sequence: TGTGCCAGTAGTATAAACCCTATGCAGCCCCAGCATTTT.

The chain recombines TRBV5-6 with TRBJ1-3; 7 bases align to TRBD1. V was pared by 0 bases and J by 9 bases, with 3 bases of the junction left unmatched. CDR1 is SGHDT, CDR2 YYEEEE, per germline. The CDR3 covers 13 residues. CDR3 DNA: TGTGCCAGCAGCTTGGTGAAGGGGGCCACCATATATTTT. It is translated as CASSLVKGATIYF.

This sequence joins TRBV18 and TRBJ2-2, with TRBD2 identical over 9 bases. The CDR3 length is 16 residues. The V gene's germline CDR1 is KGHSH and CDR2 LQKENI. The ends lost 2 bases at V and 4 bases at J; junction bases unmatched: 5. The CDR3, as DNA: TGTGCCAGCTCACCAATCGCGCGGGAGGGCACCGGGGAGCTGTTTTTT. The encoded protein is CASSPIAREGTGELFF.

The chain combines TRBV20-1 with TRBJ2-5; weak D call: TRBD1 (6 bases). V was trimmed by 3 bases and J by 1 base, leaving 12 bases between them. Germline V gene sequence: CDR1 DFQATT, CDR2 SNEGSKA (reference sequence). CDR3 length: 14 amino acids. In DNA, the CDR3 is TGCAGTGCTAGTGAACCCAGGGGCCAAGAGACCCAGTACTTC. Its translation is CSASEPRGQETQYF.

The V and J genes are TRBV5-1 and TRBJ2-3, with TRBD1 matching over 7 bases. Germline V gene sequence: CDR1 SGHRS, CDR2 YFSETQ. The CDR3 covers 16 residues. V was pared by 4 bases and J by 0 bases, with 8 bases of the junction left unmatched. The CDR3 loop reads CASSPGTASSTDTQYF. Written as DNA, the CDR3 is TGCGCCAGCAGCCCTGGGACAGCTTCTAGCACAGATACGCAGTATTTT.

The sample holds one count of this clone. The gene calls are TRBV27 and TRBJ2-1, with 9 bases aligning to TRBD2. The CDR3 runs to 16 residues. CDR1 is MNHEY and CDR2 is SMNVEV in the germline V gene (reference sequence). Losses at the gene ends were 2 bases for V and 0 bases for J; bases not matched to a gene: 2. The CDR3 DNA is TGTGCCAGCAGTTTAGAAGCGGGAGGCTCCTACAATGAGCAGTTCTTC. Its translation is CASSLEAGGSYNEQFF.

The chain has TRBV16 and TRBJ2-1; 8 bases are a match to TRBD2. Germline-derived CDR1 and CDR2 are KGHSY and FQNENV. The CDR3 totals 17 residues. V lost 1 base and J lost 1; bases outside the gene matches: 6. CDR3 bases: TGTGCCAGCAGCCAATACGCGGGAGGTAGGTCCTACAATGAGCAGTTCTTC. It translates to CASSQYAGGRSYNEQFF. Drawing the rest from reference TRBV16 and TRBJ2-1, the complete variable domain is GEEVAQTPKHLVRGEGQKAKLYCAPIKGHSYVFWYQQVLKNEFKFLISFQNENVFDETGMPKERFSAKCLPNSPCSLEIQATKLEDSAVYFCASSQYAGGRSYNEQFFGPGTRLTVL.

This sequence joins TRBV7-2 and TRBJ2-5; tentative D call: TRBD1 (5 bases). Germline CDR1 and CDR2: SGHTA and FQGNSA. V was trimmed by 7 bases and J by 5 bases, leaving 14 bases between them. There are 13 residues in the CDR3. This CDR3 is CASTSPPGETQYF. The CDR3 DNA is TGTGCCAGCACCTCCCCCCCAGGGGAGACCCAGTACTTC.

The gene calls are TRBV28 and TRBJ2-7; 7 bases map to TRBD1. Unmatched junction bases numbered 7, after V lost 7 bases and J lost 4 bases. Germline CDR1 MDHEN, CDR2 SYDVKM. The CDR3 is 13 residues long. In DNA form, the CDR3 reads TGTGCCAGCACCTCAGGACAGGAATACGAGCAGTACTTC. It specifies CASTSGQEYEQYF.

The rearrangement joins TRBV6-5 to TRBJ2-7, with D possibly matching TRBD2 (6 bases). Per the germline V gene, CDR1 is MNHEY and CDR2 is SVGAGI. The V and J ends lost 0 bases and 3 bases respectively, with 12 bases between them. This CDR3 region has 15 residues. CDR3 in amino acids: CASSYSGGEFYEQYF. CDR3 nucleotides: TGTGCCAGCAGTTACTCAGGAGGGGAGTTCTACGAGCAGTACTTC.

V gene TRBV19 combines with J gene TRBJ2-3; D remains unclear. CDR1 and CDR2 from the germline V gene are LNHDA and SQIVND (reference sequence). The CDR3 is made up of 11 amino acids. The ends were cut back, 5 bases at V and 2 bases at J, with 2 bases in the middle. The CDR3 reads CASSFTDTQYF. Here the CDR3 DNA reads TGTGCCAGTAGTTTCACAGATACGCAGTATTTT.

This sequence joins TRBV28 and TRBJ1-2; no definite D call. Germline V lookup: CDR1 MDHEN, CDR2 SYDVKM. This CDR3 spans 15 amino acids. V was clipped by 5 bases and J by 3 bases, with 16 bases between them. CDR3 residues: CASSPLAPGYYGYTF. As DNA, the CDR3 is TGTGCCAGCAGTCCCCTAGCCCCCGGATACTATGGCTACACCTTC.

The CDR3 is CASSLGQGVYNEQFF. CDR3 DNA: TGTGCCAGCAGCTTAGGACAGGGGGTCTACAATGAGCAGTTCTTC. The chain is built from TRBV7-2 and TRBJ2-1; 9 bases are a match to TRBD1. V lost 1 base, J lost 3 bases, and 1 base stayed unmatched. The CDR3 length is 15 residues. Germline V gene sequence: CDR1 SGHTA, CDR2 FQGNSA. Full variable domain (remainder filled in from reference TRBV7-2 and TRBJ2-1): GAGVSQSPSNKVTEKGKDVELRCDPISGHTALYWYRQSLGQGLEFLIYFQGNSAPDKSGLPSDRFSAERTGGSVSTLTIQRTQQEDSAVYLCASSLGQGVYNEQFFGPGTRLTVL.

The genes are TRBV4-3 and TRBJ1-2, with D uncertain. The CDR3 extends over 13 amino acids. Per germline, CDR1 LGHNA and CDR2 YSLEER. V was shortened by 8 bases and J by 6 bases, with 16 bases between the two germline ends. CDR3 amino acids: CASSQGPRDGYTF. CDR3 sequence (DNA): TGCGCCAGCTCACAAGGCCCAAGGGATGGCTACACCTTC.

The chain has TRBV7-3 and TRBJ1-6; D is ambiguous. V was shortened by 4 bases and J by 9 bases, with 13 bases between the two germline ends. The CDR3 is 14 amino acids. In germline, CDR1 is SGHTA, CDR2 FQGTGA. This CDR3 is CASSYSVSSSPLHF. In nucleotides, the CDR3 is TGTGCCAGCAGCTACTCGGTTTCTAGTTCACCCCTCCACTTT.

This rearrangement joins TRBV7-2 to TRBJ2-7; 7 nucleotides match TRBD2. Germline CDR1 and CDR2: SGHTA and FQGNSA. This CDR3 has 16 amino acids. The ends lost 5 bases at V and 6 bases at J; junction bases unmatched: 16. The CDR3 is CASSPRVSGGRVEQYF. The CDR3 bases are TGTGCCAGCAGCCCTCGGGTATCTGGGGGGAGGGTCGAGCAGTACTTC.

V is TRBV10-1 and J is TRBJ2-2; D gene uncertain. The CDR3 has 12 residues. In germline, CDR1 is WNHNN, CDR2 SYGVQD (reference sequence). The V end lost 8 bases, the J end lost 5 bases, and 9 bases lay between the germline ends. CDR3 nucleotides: TGCGCCAGCGCCCGAAGGACCGGGGAGCTGTTTTTT. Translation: CASARRTGELFF.

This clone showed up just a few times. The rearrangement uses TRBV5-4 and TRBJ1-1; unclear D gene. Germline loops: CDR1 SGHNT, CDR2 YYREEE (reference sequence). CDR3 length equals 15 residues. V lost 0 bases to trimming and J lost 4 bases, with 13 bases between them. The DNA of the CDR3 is TGTGCCAGCAGCTTGGGCCAGCGGCAATCCACTGAAGCTTTCTTT. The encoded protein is CASSLGQRQSTEAFF.

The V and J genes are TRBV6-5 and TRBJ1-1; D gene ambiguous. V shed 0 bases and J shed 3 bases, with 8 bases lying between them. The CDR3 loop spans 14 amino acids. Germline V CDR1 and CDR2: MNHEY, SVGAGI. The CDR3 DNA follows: TGTGCCAGCAGTTACTCGAGGTCAGACACTGAAGCTTTCTTT. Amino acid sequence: CASSYSRSDTEAFF.

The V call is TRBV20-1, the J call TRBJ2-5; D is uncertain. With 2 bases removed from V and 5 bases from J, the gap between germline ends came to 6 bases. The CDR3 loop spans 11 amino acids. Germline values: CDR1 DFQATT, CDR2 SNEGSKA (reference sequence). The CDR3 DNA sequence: TGCAGTGCTAGATATCTTGAGACCCAGTACTTC. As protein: CSARYLETQYF.

CDR3 protein: CASSYGGIEETQYF. Written as DNA, the CDR3 is TGTGCCAGCTCTTATGGAGGTATTGAAGAGACCCAGTACTTC. This rearrangement joins TRBV18 to TRBJ2-5, with TRBD2 as a possible D gene (5 bases). Germline CDR1 KGHSH, CDR2 LQKENI. This CDR3 is built from 14 residues. The V end lost 6 bases, the J end lost 3 bases, and 14 bases lay between the germline ends.

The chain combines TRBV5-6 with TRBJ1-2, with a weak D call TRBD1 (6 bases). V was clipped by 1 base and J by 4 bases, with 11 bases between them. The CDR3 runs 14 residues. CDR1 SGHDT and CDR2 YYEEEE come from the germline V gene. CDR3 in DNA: TGTGCCAGCAGCTTGACGGGACAACCCTATGGCTACACCTTC. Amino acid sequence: CASSLTGQPYGYTF.

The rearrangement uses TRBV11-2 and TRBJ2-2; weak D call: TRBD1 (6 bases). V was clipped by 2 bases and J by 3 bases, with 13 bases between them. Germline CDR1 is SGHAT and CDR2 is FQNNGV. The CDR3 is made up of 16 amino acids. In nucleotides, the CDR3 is TGTGCCAGCAGCTTAATGTCTGGGGGCGACACCGGGGAGCTGTTTTTT. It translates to CASSLMSGGDTGELFF.

This chain's CDR3 is CASSESGRRNTIYF. CDR3 DNA sequence: TGCGCCAGCAGTGAGTCGGGACGAAGAAACACCATATATTTT. The rearrangement joins TRBV10-2 to TRBJ1-3; the D gene is possibly TRBD1 (5 bases). There are 14 residues in the CDR3. The ends were cut back, 0 bases at V and 5 bases at J, with 8 bases in the middle. Germline V CDR1 and CDR2: WSHSY, SAAADI.

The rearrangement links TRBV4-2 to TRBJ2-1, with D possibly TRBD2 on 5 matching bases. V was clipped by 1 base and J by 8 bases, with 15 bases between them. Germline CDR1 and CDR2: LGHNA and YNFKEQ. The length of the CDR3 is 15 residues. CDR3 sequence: CASSQGARVGDEQFF. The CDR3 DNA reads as TGTGCCAGCAGCCAAGGGGCTAGAGTCGGGGATGAGCAGTTCTTC.

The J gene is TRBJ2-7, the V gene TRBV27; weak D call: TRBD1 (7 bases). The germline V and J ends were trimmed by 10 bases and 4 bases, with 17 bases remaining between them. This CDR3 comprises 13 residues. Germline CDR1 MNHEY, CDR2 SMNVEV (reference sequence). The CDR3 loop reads CATGGQGRYEQYF. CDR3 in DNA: TGTGCCACAGGGGGGCAGGGACGGTACGAGCAGTACTTC.

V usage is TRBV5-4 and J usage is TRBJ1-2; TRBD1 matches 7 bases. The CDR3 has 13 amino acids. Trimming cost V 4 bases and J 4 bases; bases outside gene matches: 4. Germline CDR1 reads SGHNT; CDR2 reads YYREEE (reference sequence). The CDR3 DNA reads TGTGCCAGCAGCCTTCAGGGGGTCTATGGCTACACCTTC. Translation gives CASSLQGVYGYTF. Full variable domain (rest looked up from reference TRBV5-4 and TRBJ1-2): ETGVTQSPTHLIKTRGQQVTLRCSSQSGHNTVSWYQQALGQGPQFIFQYYREEENGRGNFPPRFSGLQFPNYSSELNVNALELDDSALYLCASSLQGVYGYTFGSGTRLTVV.